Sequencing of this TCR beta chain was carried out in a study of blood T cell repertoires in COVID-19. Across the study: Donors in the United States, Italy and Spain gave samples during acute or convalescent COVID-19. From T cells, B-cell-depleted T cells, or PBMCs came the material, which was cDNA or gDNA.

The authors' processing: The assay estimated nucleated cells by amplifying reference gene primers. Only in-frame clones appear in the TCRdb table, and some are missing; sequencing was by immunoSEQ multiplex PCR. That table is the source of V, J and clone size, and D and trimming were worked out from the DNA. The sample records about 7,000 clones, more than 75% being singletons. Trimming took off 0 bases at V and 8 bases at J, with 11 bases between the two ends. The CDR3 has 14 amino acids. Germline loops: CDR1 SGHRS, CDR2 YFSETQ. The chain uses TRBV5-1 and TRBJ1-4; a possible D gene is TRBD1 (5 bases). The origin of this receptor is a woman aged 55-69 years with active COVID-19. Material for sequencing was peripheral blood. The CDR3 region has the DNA TGCGCCAGCAGCTTGGATCAGGGAAGGGAAAAACTGTTTTTT. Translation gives CASSLDQGREKLFF.